The clone carrying this T cell receptor beta chain was observed a handful of times. The target antigen is unknown. TCRdb itself ran the 5' RACE reads through MiXCR, one entry per CDR3 protein. This sample has about 68,000 distinct CDR3 sequences, with over 15% found just once. This sample is drawn from a study of T-cell memory formation after mild COVID-19. General study findings and limits: Shrinking CD4+ clones resided mostly in CM and EM, and CD8+ ones in EMRA.

There are 11 residues in the CDR3. V lost 5 bases to trimming and J lost 7 bases, with 6 bases between them. V usage is TRBV12-3 or TRBV12-4 and J usage is TRBJ2-1; D not resolved. The sample taken for sequencing was PBMCs or a T cell subset sorted from them (not recorded which). The clonotype comes from an adult woman who had mild COVID-19 (a few samples of this study predate the infection). Cell type and time point are not known. The CDR3: CASSVENEQFF. CDR3 in DNA: TGTGCCAGCAGTGTGGAGAATGAGCAGTTCTTC.